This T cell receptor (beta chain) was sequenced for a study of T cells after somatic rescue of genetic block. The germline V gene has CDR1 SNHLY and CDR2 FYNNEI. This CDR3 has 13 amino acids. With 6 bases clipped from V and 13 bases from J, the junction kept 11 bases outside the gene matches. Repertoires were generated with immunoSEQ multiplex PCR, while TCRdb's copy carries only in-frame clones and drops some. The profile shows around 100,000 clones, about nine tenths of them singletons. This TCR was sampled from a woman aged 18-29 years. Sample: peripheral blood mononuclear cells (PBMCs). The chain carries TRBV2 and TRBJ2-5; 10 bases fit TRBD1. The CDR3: CASSGRMTGGLYF. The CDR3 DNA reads TGTGCCAGCAGCGGGAGGATGACAGGGGGCTTGTACTTC.